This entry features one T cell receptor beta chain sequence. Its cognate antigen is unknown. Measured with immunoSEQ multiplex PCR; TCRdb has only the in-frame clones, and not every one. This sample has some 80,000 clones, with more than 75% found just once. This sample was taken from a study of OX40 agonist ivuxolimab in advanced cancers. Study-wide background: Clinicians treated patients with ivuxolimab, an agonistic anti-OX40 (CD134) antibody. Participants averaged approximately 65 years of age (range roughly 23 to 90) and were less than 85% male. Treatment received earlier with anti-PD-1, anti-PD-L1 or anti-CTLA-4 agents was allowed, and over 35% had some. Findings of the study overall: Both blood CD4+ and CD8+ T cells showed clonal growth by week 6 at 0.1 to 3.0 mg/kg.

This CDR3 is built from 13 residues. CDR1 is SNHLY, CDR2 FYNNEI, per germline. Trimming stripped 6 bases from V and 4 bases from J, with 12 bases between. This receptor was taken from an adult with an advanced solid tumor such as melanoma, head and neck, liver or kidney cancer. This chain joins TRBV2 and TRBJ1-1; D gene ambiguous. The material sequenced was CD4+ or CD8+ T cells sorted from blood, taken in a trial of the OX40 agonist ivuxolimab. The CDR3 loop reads CASRGFRGTEAFF. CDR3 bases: TGTGCCAGCAGGGGCTTCCGGGGCACTGAAGCTTTCTTT.